This TCR beta chain was obtained from a study of cytomegalovirus exposure and HLA in healthy donors. Overall study findings and caveats: Fewer N-insertions (relative to the approximately 670-donor mean) were reportedly seen in an Asian-associated ancestry cluster in a later analysis. The dataset shows that most TCR sequences were rare, while some public TCRs occurred in many donors.

This clone was seen just once. The antigen is undetermined. This PCR relied on a set of 60 Vbeta primers and 13 Jbeta primers. In the source study's methods: The count from a later analysis was some 76 million unique TCR beta chains, 9 million to 12 million of them shared. Sequencing was performed with immunoSEQ multiplex PCR; in TCRdb, only in-frame clones are kept and a portion is missing. D and trimming come from the DNA, and the V and J calls and clone size come from that table. The data hold 150,000 or so clones, with around 84% observed a single time. Looked up from germline, CDR1 is MNHEY and CDR2 is SVGAGI. The V segment lost 8 bases and the J segment 8 bases; nucleotides outside the gene matches: 10. The CDR3 covers 14 residues.

Material for sequencing was PBMCs. The J gene is TRBJ1-4, the V gene TRBV6-5; 8 nucleotides line up with TRBD1. The TCR was taken from a man aged 18 to 29 in good health and CMV-seronegative. CDR3 protein: CASGLDRGGEKLFF. Written as DNA, the CDR3 is TGTGCCAGCGGTCTTGACAGGGGAGGCGAAAAACTGTTTTTT.